This TCR beta chain was captured by sequencing in a study of monozygotic twins with inflammatory bowel disease. TCRdb reprocessed the 5' RACE reads; each CDR3 protein has one entry and no DNA is given. Here the sample table reports over 100,000 distinct CDR3 sequences. The V gene's germline CDR1 is KGHSH and CDR2 LQKENI. This CDR3 contains 13 residues. The clonotype was recovered from a human donor with ulcerative colitis or Crohn's disease, or a healthy co-twin of an affected twin (not recorded which). Sequencing was carried out using blood. The chain combines TRBV18 with TRBJ2-1; the D call from TCRdb, TRBD1, cannot be confirmed without DNA. The CDR3 sequence: CASSPGRGGEQFF.